This T cell receptor (beta chain) appears in the sequencing data of a study of T cells in Graves' hyperthyroidism and ophthalmopathy. The source material, RNA transcripts, was used to amplify TCR beta CDR3 regions. Carried out on the TCR CDR3, a first-round RT-PCR used the HTBI primer set. TCRdb used MiXCR to reprocess the multiplex PCR reads, holding one entry per CDR3 protein. In the table there are roughly 740,000 distinct CDR3 sequences, around 17% of which are singletons. Absent ophthalmopathy progression within 18 months defined stable Graves' hyperthyroidism. The CDR3 is 15 amino acids. After removal of 0 bases from V and 5 bases from J, the junction contained 9 bases not matched to a gene. In germline, CDR1 is DFQATT, CDR2 SNEGSKA (reference sequence).

The sequenced material came from blood. V usage is TRBV20-1 and J usage is TRBJ2-5; TRBD1 aligns across 7 bases. This clonotype was obtained from a young man with Graves' hyperthyroidism. CDR3 DNA: TGCAGTGCTAGAGATCCTAAGGGGGCGGCGGAGACCCAGTACTTC. Its protein is CSARDPKGAAETQYF.